This is a list of T cell receptor beta chains from one sample in a study of neoadjuvant anti-PD-1 for oral cavity cancer. The assay was immunoSEQ multiplex PCR, and TCRdb's table has in-frame clones only and misses some. The sample includes some 17,000 clones, approximately 70% of them seen just once. Source: PBMCs, taken before nivolumab (anti-PD-1) treatment. These receptors came from a person between 40 and 85 years old with oral cavity squamous cell carcinoma. Each CDR3 is given with its conserved first and last residue.

V gene: TRBV30
CDR3 length: 15
J gene: TRBJ1-4
CDR3 protein: CAWGSSRTSNEKLFF

V gene: TRBV19
CDR3 length: 16
J gene: TRBJ2-7
CDR3 protein: CASSTLFVQGGYEQYF

V gene: TRBV6-1
CDR3 length: 13
J gene: TRBJ2-5
CDR3 protein: CASSSGEQETQYF

V gene: TRBV5-6
CDR3 length: 18
J gene: TRBJ1-3
CDR3 protein: CASSSENFPPSSGNTIYF

V gene: TRBV27
CDR3 length: 14
J gene: TRBJ2-2
CDR3 protein: CASSPGTHTGELFF

V gene: TRBV30
CDR3 length: 13
J gene: TRBJ1-1
CDR3 protein: CAWSRQGNTEAFF

V gene: TRBV5-1
CDR3 length: 15
J gene: TRBJ2-7
CDR3 protein: CASSLERGSSYEQYF

V gene: TRBV7-6
CDR3 length: 14
J gene: TRBJ1-5
CDR3 protein: CASSLGGEGQPQHF

V gene: TRBV6-5
CDR3 length: 14
J gene: TRBJ2-3
CDR3 protein: CAAAIGRGTDTQYF

V gene: TRBV6-6
CDR3 length: 15
J gene: TRBJ1-3
CDR3 protein: CASSQGLLSGNTIYF

V gene: TRBV27
CDR3 length: 15
J gene: TRBJ2-2
CDR3 protein: CASSLGGIGTGELFF

V gene: TRBV6-1
CDR3 length: 12
J gene: TRBJ2-1
CDR3 protein: CASSGVVNEQFF

V gene: TRBV13
CDR3 length: 14
J gene: TRBJ2-3
CDR3 protein: CASSTNRPVLTEYF

V gene: TRBV6-6
CDR3 length: 13
J gene: TRBJ1-5
CDR3 protein: CASTTGGNQPQHF

V gene: TRBV30
CDR3 length: 12
J gene: TRBJ2-3
CDR3 protein: CAWNEPADTQYF

V gene: TRBV9
CDR3 length: 16
J gene: TRBJ2-7
CDR3 protein: CASSVTASGSLYEQYF

V gene: TRBV27
CDR3 length: 19
J gene: TRBJ2-3
CDR3 protein: CASSLGLLAGGGSTDTQYF

V gene: TRBV30
CDR3 length: 14
J gene: TRBJ1-1
CDR3 protein: CAWSGAPVNTEAFF

V gene: TRBV5-1
CDR3 length: 14
J gene: TRBJ2-1
CDR3 protein: CASSLAASVREQFF

V gene: TRBV25-1
CDR3 length: 13
J gene: TRBJ1-4
CDR3 protein: CASSEWNGEKLFF

V gene: TRBV6-1
CDR3 length: 15
J gene: TRBJ2-3
CDR3 protein: CASSEGTGNTDTQYF

V gene: TRBV29-1
CDR3 length: 14
J gene: TRBJ1-1
CDR3 protein: CSVAAGLMNTEAFF

V gene: TRBV7-8
CDR3 length: 14
J gene: TRBJ1-1
CDR3 protein: CASSLQDGSTEAFF

V gene: TRBV7-8
CDR3 length: 13
J gene: TRBJ2-1
CDR3 protein: CASSPRELGEQFF